The 27 T cell receptor beta chains below were found in one sample sequenced in a study of blood T cell repertoires in COVID-19. Clones were sequenced by immunoSEQ multiplex PCR, and TCRdb holds only the in-frame ones, with some missing. The sample comprises about 250,000 clones, just over 85% of which are singletons, and more than 1.2% rests with the top ten. The sequencing sample was made of peripheral blood. The receptors come from a man at least 80 years old with acute or convalescent COVID-19.

In this sample, this clone turned up once. This chain links TRBV5-1 with TRBJ2-7, with TRBD2 as a possible D gene (7 bases). Looked up from germline, CDR1 is SGHRS and CDR2 is YFSETQ. The CDR3 is 15 residues long. Trimming cost V 5 bases and J 9 bases, with 24 bases left between them. CDR3 sequence (DNA): TGCGCCAGCAGTTTATTTGGGGGGGCAGGAATCGGGCAGTACTTC. It codes for CASSLFGGAGIGQYF.

V is TRBV6-2 or TRBV6-3 and J is TRBJ1-5, with TRBD1 identical over 7 bases. Germline CDR1 MNHEY, CDR2 SVGEGT. This CDR3 is built from 14 residues. The V and J ends lost 2 bases and 5 bases, in that order; junction bases with no gene match: 3. For the CDR3, the DNA is TGTGCCAGCAGTTACGTAACAGGGGATCAGCCCCAGCATTTT. Its translation: CASSYVTGDQPQHF.

The V call is TRBV7-2, the J call TRBJ2-5, with 8 bases lining up with TRBD1. CDR1 and CDR2 (germline): SGHTA, FQGNSA. The trim removed 4 bases at V and 3 bases at J, leaving 4 bases unmatched. This CDR3 comprises 14 residues. Here the CDR3 DNA reads TGTGCCAGCAGCTATAGACAGGGGAAAGAGACCCAGTACTTC. Its translation: CASSYRQGKETQYF.

The chain carries TRBV2 and TRBJ1-4; the D gene is possibly TRBD1 (5 bases). Germline V gene lookup returns CDR1 SNHLY and CDR2 FYNNEI. V was cut by 6 bases and J by 4 bases, with 12 bases left in between. This CDR3 is 14 amino acids long. CDR3 sequence (DNA): TGTGCCAGCAGCGGAACAGGTTTTAATGAAAAACTGTTTTTT. It translates to CASSGTGFNEKLFF.

To note about this clone: At the DNA level, this CDR3 is encoded by other sequences in the same sample as well. The chain links TRBV6-2 or TRBV6-3 to TRBJ1-1; 7 nucleotides line up with TRBD1. Trimming at V came to 0 bases and at J to 5 bases, leaving 6 bases not matched to a gene. The CDR3 is 15 amino acids. Germline values: CDR1 MNHEY, CDR2 SVGEGT. CDR3 protein: CASSYSLQGRTEAFF. In nucleotides, the CDR3 is TGTGCCAGCAGTTACTCCTTACAGGGGAGAACTGAAGCTTTCTTT.

The V gene is TRBV7-9, the J gene TRBJ2-2; TRBD1 matches at 8 bases. J gave up 5 bases and V 3 bases, and 5 bases lay outside the gene matches. Germline loops: CDR1 SEHNR, CDR2 FQNEAQ (reference sequence). The CDR3 has 15 residues. Here the CDR3 DNA reads TGTGCCAGCAGCTTTCGTCGACAGGGGACCGGGGAGCTGTTTTTT. Translating it yields CASSFRRQGTGELFF. The full variable domain, with the rest looked up from reference TRBV7-9 and TRBJ2-2, is DTGVSQNPRHKITKRGQNVTFRCDPISEHNRLYWYRQTLGQGPEFLTYFQNEAQLEKSRLLSDRFSAERPKGSFSTLEIQRTEQGDSAMYLCASSFRRQGTGELFFGEGSRLTVL.

The chain joins TRBV24-1 to TRBJ2-7; 8 bases are a match to TRBD1. J gave up 0 bases and V 4 bases, and 4 bases lay outside the gene matches. Germline CDR1 reads KGHDR; CDR2 reads SFDVKD. The CDR3 extends over 15 amino acids. The CDR3 sequence: CATSDPTGGSYEQYF. The CDR3 nucleotides are TGTGCCACCAGTGACCCCACAGGGGGCTCCTACGAGCAGTACTTC.

This clone has only one observation. This sequence joins TRBV7-9 and TRBJ2-3; TRBD1 matches at 7 bases. J gave up 6 bases and V 4 bases, and 7 bases lay outside the gene matches. This CDR3 is built from 14 residues. CDR1 is SEHNR and CDR2 is FQNEAQ in the germline V gene (reference sequence). The CDR3 DNA sequence: TGTGCCAGCAGCTGGACAGGCCGCGGGGATACGCAGTATTTT. This encodes CASSWTGRGDTQYF.

The rearrangement uses TRBV9 and TRBJ2-5; 8 bases are a match to TRBD2. Germline CDR1 is SGDLS and CDR2 is YYNGEE. V trimming: 0 bases; J trimming: 2 bases; junction bases outside the gene matches: 6. The CDR3 spans 16 residues. The CDR3 bases are TGTGCCAGCAGCGTAGATCCTAGCGGGCCACAAGAGACCCAGTACTTC. This sequence encodes CASSVDPSGPQETQYF.

The chain recombines TRBV19 with TRBJ1-1; maybe TRBD1 (5 bases). The V and J ends lost 10 bases and 9 bases respectively, with 24 bases between them. Germline V CDR1 and CDR2: LNHDA, SQIVND (reference sequence). This CDR3 region has 14 residues. CDR3 sequence: CATTGETRTKKAFF. CDR3 bases: TGTGCCACCACAGGAGAAACTCGGACGAAGAAAGCTTTCTTT.

V and J are TRBV5-1 and TRBJ2-7, with 10 bases matching TRBD2. Germline CDR1 and CDR2: SGHRS and YFSETQ. CDR3 length: 16 residues. The J segment lost 6 bases and the V segment lost 1 base, leaving 10 bases of the junction unmatched. CDR3 loop: CASSLLASGGMREQYF. The CDR3 bases are TGCGCCAGCAGCTTGTTAGCTAGCGGGGGAATGCGCGAGCAGTACTTC.

The chain carries TRBV6-2 or TRBV6-3 and TRBJ2-1, with D possibly matching TRBD1 (6 bases). CDR1 and CDR2 from the germline V gene are MNHEY and SVGEGT. Trimming cost V 4 bases and J 0 bases, with 13 bases left between them. The CDR3 sequence is 16 residues long. The CDR3 DNA reads as TGTGCCAGCAGTTTATACAGGGATAGCTCCTACAATGAGCAGTTCTTC. Amino acids: CASSLYRDSSYNEQFF.

The chain couples TRBV28 to TRBJ2-1; 7 bases map to TRBD2. The ends lost 1 base at V and 15 bases at J; junction bases unmatched: 6. Germline values: CDR1 MDHEN, CDR2 SYDVKM. The CDR3 covers 12 residues. CDR3: CASSLLAGKRFF. In DNA, the CDR3 is TGTGCCAGCAGTTTATTAGCGGGTAAGCGGTTCTTC.

CDR3 coding DNA: TGTGCCAGCAGCCAAGATCCCGGCTACAGCGTGGAGGACGAGACCCAGTACTTC. This gives the protein CASSQDPGYSVEDETQYF. This chain uses TRBV4-2 with TRBJ2-5; a possible D gene is TRBD2 (5 bases). This CDR3 is built from 18 residues. The germline V gene has CDR1 LGHNA and CDR2 YNFKEQ. Trimming took 0 bases from V and 5 from J, leaving 22 bases between them.

The chain joins TRBV11-2 to TRBJ2-5; D is ambiguous. CDR1 and CDR2 from the germline V gene are SGHAT and FQNNGV. V lost 5 bases, J lost 7 bases, and 14 bases lay in between. The CDR3 runs to 13 residues. In nucleotides, the CDR3 is TGTGCCAGCAGCCCTGCCCGGAGTGGGACCCAGTACTTC. The encoded protein is CASSPARSGTQYF.

In nucleotides, the CDR3 is TGCGCCAGCAGCCAAGATTACAGGATTAATTCACCCCTCCACTTT. Translated: CASSQDYRINSPLHF. The chain employs TRBV4-1 and TRBJ1-6, with a weak D call TRBD1 (5 bases). The CDR3 extends over 15 amino acids. V dropped 0 bases and J dropped 6 bases, with 9 bases sitting between them. CDR1 is MGHRA and CDR2 is YSYEKL in the germline V gene.

This clone was observed a few times. This rearrangement joins TRBV2 to TRBJ1-4; possibly TRBD1 for D (6 bases). The CDR3 is made up of 14 amino acids. The V end lost 6 bases, the J end lost 8 bases, and 16 bases lay between the germline ends. The germline gives CDR1 SNHLY, CDR2 FYNNEI. CDR3 loop: CASSLQGSGEKLFF. The CDR3 nucleotides are TGTGCCAGCAGCTTACAGGGATCAGGGGAAAAACTGTTTTTT.

The chain couples TRBV19 to TRBJ2-5, with 8 positions matching TRBD2. This CDR3 has 14 residues. Looked up from germline, CDR1 is LNHDA and CDR2 is SQIVND (reference sequence). Trimming cost V 6 bases and J 2 bases; bases outside gene matches: 5. This CDR3 reads CASSTTSVQETQYF. The CDR3 bases are TGTGCCAGTAGCACGACTAGCGTACAAGAGACCCAGTACTTC.

This chain joins TRBV4-2 and TRBJ2-3; 9 nucleotides line up with TRBD2. The germline CDR1 and CDR2 sequences are LGHNA and YNFKEQ. This CDR3 is 16 amino acids long. The ends lost 2 bases at V and 4 bases at J; junction bases unmatched: 7. The chain's CDR3 is CASSQTGTSYPDTQYF. As DNA, the CDR3 is TGTGCCAGCAGCCAAACCGGGACTAGCTACCCAGATACGCAGTATTTT.

The chain has TRBV4-2 and TRBJ2-7, with D perhaps TRBD2 (6 bases). This CDR3 has 15 amino acids. The V gene lost 1 base and the J gene lost 0 bases, with 10 bases spanning the gap. The germline CDR1 and CDR2 sequences are LGHNA and YNFKEQ. The CDR3 protein is CASSQAGSYSYEQYF. The DNA for the CDR3 is TGTGCCAGCAGCCAAGCCGGGAGTTACTCCTACGAGCAGTACTTC.

This clone has a single count. This chain's CDR3 is CASSFGTGPYEQYF. The CDR3 DNA sequence: TGTGCCAGTAGTTTCGGGACAGGCCCCTACGAGCAGTACTTC. The rearrangement joins TRBV19 to TRBJ2-7, with 8 bases identical to TRBD1. The germline gives CDR1 LNHDA, CDR2 SQIVND (reference sequence). The junction had 5 bases not matched to a gene; V was cut back by 5 bases and J by 2 bases. This CDR3 comprises 14 residues.

The chain combines TRBV18 with TRBJ2-3; 7 positions agree with TRBD2. The CDR3 consists of 17 residues. Losses at the gene ends were 0 bases for V and 2 bases for J; bases not matched to a gene: 8. CDR1 and CDR2 (germline): KGHSH, LQKENI. For the CDR3, the DNA is TGTGCCAGCTCACCACCTCGGGGGAGGGAGATCACAGATACGCAGTATTTT. This gives the protein CASSPPRGREITDTQYF.

This clone was observed a single time. The rearrangement uses TRBV6-1 and TRBJ1-2, with D hard to call. There are 13 residues in the CDR3. The V and J ends lost 3 bases and 8 bases respectively, with 13 bases between them. CDR1 and CDR2 (germline): MNHNS, SASEGT. The CDR3 spells CASSEADRGGYTF. CDR3 in DNA: TGTGCCAGCAGTGAGGCAGACCGCGGGGGCTACACCTTC.

The chain links TRBV9 to TRBJ1-3; no clear D gene. Trimming removed 4 bases from V and 0 bases from J, with 17 bases in between. This CDR3 has 17 residues. The germline V gene encodes CDR1 SGDLS and CDR2 YYNGEE. The CDR3 DNA sequence: TGTGCCAGCAGCCCCCGACTGGGAGGTGTCTCTGGAAACACCATATATTTT. Translating it yields CASSPRLGGVSGNTIYF.

The chain recombines TRBV5-1 with TRBJ2-5; 7 bases match TRBD2. Germline CDR1 reads SGHRS; CDR2 reads YFSETQ. With V trimmed by 1 base and J by 5 bases, 8 bases remained unmatched. The CDR3 loop spans 15 amino acids. This CDR3 is CASSLLGGERETQYF. CDR3 coding DNA: TGCGCCAGCAGCTTGTTGGGAGGGGAGAGGGAGACCCAGTACTTC.

The chain combines TRBV3-1 (or the pseudogene TRBV3-2) with TRBJ2-1; the D gene is possibly TRBD1 (5 bases). V lost 4 bases and J 5 bases, leaving 9 bases between the germline ends. This CDR3 region has 13 residues. Per germline, CDR1 LGHDT and CDR2 YNNKEL (reference sequence). CDR3 loop: CASSLDRDNEQFF. Here the CDR3 DNA reads TGTGCCAGCAGCCTTGACAGAGACAATGAGCAGTTCTTC.

Ten or more counts support this clone. This sequence joins TRBV28 and TRBJ2-2; 9 bases agree with TRBD1. The CDR3 spans 15 residues. Germline trimming cut 5 bases from V and 4 bases from J; bases unmatched to any gene: 5. Germline CDR1 and CDR2: MDHEN and SYDVKM. CDR3 in amino acids: CASSLGTGSTGELFF. In nucleotides, the CDR3 is TGTGCCAGCAGTCTTGGGACAGGGAGCACCGGGGAGCTGTTTTTT.